This T cell receptor beta chain was sequenced in a study of blood T cell repertoires in COVID-19 (TCRdb year 2020). For context, the study as a whole: The collaborator samples originated in the United States, Italy and Spain and spanned the acute and convalescent phases of COVID-19. The material from the prospective study consisted of cDNA or gDNA derived from T cells, B-cell-depleted T cells, or PBMCs. Deeply sampled blood TCRbeta repertoires from subjects exposed to, actively infected with, or recovered from COVID-19 were included in the dataset. The repertoires were released in a freely available public database intended as a resource for research on the immune response to SARS-CoV-2. The samples were drawn from the first 160 participants of the ongoing ImmuneRACE study and from over a thousand subjects provided by 6 global collaborators. Where available, HLA class I and class II types were obtained from metadata supplied by the sample provider rather than from assay-based typing. A de-identified subject ID, COVID-19 status, age in years and sex were almost always included in the sample metadata. Broader findings and caveats from the paper: How much clinical and demographic metadata was included differed by source and by participant, and the metadata was provided uncurated.

Participants in the prospective study were aged roughly 18 to 100 years, lived in over 20 United States geographic areas, and enrolled through a virtual design. In the prospective study, participants were assigned to cohorts based on the clinical history participants reported in a screening survey and a study questionnaire. ImmuneRACE Cohort 3 recovered participants were defined by two consecutive negative NP/OP PCR tests, healthcare professional clearance, or symptom resolution. Mobile phlebotomists in the prospective study collected whole blood, serum and a nasopharyngeal or oropharyngeal swab from every participant. Additional blood draws and questionnaires over a 2-month period could optionally be provided by prospective study participants. Prospective study blood samples were shipped either frozen or at room temperature before DNA extraction. TCRbeta CDR3 regions were amplified from genomic DNA by means of the immunoSEQ Assay, a bias-controlled multiplex PCR. The source study handled its data this way. The number of nucleated cells in each sample was estimated from the amplification of reference gene primers within the assay. To quantify the absolute abundance of each unique TCRbeta CDR3 rearrangement, sequence reads were collapsed and filtered. For each sample, productive Simpson clonality was calculated as the square root of Simpson's diversity index across productive rearrangements. TCRdb's version of the immuneACCESS table is confined to in-frame rearrangements and falls short of the full clone set. An unresolved V gene accounts for under half of the shortfall where checked; the remainder is of unknown origin. The V and J calls and clone size are taken from that table; D and trimming were inferred from the DNA. The sample profile shows around 390,000 clones; around nine tenths of them were found once. The top ten constitute around 10% of the sample.

Remarks on this clone: Which antigen it targets is not known. Per-nucleotide qualities are absent, and no much larger clonotype sits a single base away.

The sequencing sample was made of PBMCs or T cells enriched from blood (not recorded which). This sequence was found in a woman aged 45-59 years who had recovered from COVID-19.

The DNA sequence reads TGTGCCAGCAGTTACTCGAAGGAGGCGGACTTGAACACCGGGGAGCTGTTTTTT. Protein translation: CASSYSKEADLNTGELFF. The sequence links TRBV6-2 or TRBV6-3 to TRBJ2-2; the D gene is perhaps TRBD2, on 5 matching bases. Trimming at the junction amounts to 0 bases on V and 1 base on J, and the germline ends lie 15 bases apart. CDR3 length: 18 amino acids, cysteine to phenylalanine. This entry keeps only the CDR3 DNA: 54 bases, framed from base 1. Based on the germline V gene, the CDR1 and CDR2 sequences are MNHEY and SVGEGT.